The clone carrying this TCR beta chain was counted ten times or more. The library put unique molecular identifiers onto individual cDNA molecules. TCRdb reprocessed the RACE reads with MiXCR, giving one entry per CDR3 protein. The profile shows roughly 380,000 distinct CDR3 sequences, about 5.1% of them singletons. The data were taken from a study of human T cells and chemical hapten exposure. Germline V gene sequence: CDR1 MNHNS, CDR2 SASEGT. The CDR3 has 17 residues. V shed 7 bases and J shed 9 bases, with 28 bases lying between them. The time point: pre-sensitization, week 0. Treatment given: therapeutic diphenylcyclopropenone sensitization with weekly scalp DPC.

The specimen comprised whole blood, sampled in connection with sensitization to the hapten diphenylcyclopropenone (DPC). This sequence joins TRBV6-1 and TRBJ2-4; maybe TRBD2 (6 bases). The sequence was obtained from a woman between 50 and 59 years old with alopecia areata. Some clones in this sample may be carry-over from other donors' samples. The CDR3, as DNA: TGTGCCAGCATCCTACGTGAAGCCGGGACTCGGCGGGGCATTCAGTACTTC. It encodes CASILREAGTRRGIQYF.